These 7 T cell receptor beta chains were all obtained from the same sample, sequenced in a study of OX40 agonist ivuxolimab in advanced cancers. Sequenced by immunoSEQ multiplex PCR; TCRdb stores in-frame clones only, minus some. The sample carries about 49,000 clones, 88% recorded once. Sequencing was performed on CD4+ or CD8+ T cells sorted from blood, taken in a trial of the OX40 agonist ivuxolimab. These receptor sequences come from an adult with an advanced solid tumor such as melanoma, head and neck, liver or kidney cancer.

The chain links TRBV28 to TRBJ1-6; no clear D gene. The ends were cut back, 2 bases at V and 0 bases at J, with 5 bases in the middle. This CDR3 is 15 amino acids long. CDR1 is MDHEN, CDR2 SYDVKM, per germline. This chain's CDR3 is CASSLGGSYNSPLHF. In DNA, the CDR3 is TGTGCCAGCAGTTTAGGAGGCTCCTATAATTCACCCCTCCACTTT.

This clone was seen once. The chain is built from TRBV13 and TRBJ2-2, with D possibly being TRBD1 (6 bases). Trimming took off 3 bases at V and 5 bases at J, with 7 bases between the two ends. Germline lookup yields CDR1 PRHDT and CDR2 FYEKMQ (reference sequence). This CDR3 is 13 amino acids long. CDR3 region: CASSFGQTGELFF. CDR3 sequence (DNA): TGTGCCAGCAGCTTCGGACAGACCGGGGAGCTGTTTTTT.

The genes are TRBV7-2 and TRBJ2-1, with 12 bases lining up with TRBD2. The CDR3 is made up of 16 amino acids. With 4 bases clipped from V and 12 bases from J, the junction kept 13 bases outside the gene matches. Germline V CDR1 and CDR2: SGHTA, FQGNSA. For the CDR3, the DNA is TGTGCCAGCAGCTCTCGACTAGCGGGAGCCCCAAGGGGGCAGTTCTTC. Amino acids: CASSSRLAGAPRGQFF.

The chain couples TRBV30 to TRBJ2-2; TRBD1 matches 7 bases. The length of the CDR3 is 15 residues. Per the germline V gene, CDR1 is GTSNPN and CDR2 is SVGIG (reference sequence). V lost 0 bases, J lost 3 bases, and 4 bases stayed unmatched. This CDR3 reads CAWSVPDRYTGELFF. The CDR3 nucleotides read TGTGCCTGGAGTGTACCGGACAGGTACACCGGGGAGCTGTTTTTT.

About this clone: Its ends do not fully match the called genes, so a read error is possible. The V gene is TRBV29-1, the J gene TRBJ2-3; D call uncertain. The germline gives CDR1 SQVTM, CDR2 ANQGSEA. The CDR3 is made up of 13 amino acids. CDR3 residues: CSVEGLRVDTQYF. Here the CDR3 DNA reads TGCAGCGTAGAAGGATTACGGGTAGATACGCAGTATTTT.

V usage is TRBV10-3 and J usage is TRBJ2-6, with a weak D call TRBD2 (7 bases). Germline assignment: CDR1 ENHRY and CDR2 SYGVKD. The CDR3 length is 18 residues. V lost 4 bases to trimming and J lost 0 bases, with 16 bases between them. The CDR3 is CAISARQGRDSGANVLTF. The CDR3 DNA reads TGTGCCATCAGTGCGAGGCAGGGGAGGGACTCTGGGGCCAACGTCCTGACTTTC.

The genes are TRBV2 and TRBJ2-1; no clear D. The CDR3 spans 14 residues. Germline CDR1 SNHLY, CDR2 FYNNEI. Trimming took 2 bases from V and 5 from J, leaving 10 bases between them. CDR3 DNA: TGTGCCAGCAGTGAAAGGGTGGACCACAATGAGCAGTTCTTC. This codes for CASSERVDHNEQFF. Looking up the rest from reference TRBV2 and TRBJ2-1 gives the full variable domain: EPEVTQTPSHQVTQMGQEVILRCVPISNHLYFYWYRQILGQKVEFLVSFYNNEISEKSEIFDDQFSVERPDGSNFTLKIRSTKLEDSAMYFCASSERVDHNEQFFGPGTRLTVL.